A single sample is the source of the 10 T cell receptor beta chains below, sequenced in a study of Tregs in tolerant kidney transplant recipients (dated by TCRdb to about 2019). Receptors were amplified or captured by the immunoSEQ multiplex PCR assay. Here the immuneACCESS table is served through TCRdb, limited to in-frame sequences with V and J called. Missing clones are a known gap in these copies; in checked studies unresolved V genes cover under half, and the rest lacks a known reason. Counted in this sample were 15,000 or so clones; nearly 55% of them appeared once. In total, the top ten clones hold around 3.2% of the sample. No antigen has been identified for these receptors. Taken with the paper, the label for time point translates to: blood sample drawn before combined kidney and bone marrow transplant. For bulk CFSE mixed lymphocyte reactions, CFSE-labeled recipient PBMCs were cocultured for less than 7 days with irradiated donor PBMCs, after which the cells were stained for CD3/CD4/CD8 and FACS-sorted.

Source: CD4+ T cells from blood cultured with allogeneic cells, taken before the transplant. The receptors originated from a human patient who received a combined kidney and bone marrow transplant.

This clone was observed once. J is TRBJ2-5 and V is TRBV18, with 8 bases lining up with TRBD1. Germline CDR1 reads KGHSH; CDR2 reads LQKENI. After removal of 3 bases from V and 4 bases from J, the junction contained 4 bases not matched to a gene. The CDR3 consists of 14 residues. CDR3 in amino acids: CASSPETGVETQYF. The CDR3 coding sequence is TGTGCCAGCTCACCCGAGACAGGGGTAGAGACCCAGTACTTC.

V gene TRBV10-3 combines with J gene TRBJ2-5, with TRBD2 matching 8 bases. V shed 6 bases and J 5 bases; nucleotides not matched to a gene: 2. This CDR3 comprises 12 residues. Germline assignment: CDR1 ENHRY and CDR2 SYGVKD. The CDR3 loop reads CAISGRGETQYF. CDR3 sequence (DNA): TGTGCCATCAGCGGGAGGGGGGAGACCCAGTACTTC.

V usage is TRBV5-1 and J usage is TRBJ2-3, with 10 nucleotides matching TRBD1. Germline lookup yields CDR1 SGHRS and CDR2 YFSETQ. The CDR3 consists of 13 residues. V lost 5 bases, J lost 14 bases, and 11 bases stayed unmatched. The CDR3 reads CASSFGYDRGLYF. The CDR3 DNA sequence: TGCGCCAGCAGTTTTGGTTATGACAGGGGGCTGTATTTT.

This chain uses TRBV2 with TRBJ2-3, with TRBD2 matching 11 bases. The J segment lost 4 bases and the V segment lost 1 base, leaving 1 base of the junction unmatched. The CDR3 runs 15 residues. Germline lookup yields CDR1 SNHLY and CDR2 FYNNEI. The CDR3 coding sequence is TGTGCCAGCAGTGAAGAACTAGCGGGGGCAGATACGCAGTATTTT. Protein sequence: CASSEELAGADTQYF.

This clone has only one observation. The chain combines TRBV29-1 with TRBJ2-7; D not resolved. CDR1 is SQVTM and CDR2 is ANQGSEA in the germline V gene. Trimming took 4 bases from V and 4 from J, leaving 11 bases between them. The CDR3 extends over 12 amino acids. The DNA of the CDR3 is TGCAGCGTTGTTGACGGCGGATACGAGCAGTACTTC. The encoded protein is CSVVDGGYEQYF.

This clone occurred a few times. The rearrangement joins TRBV5-4 to TRBJ2-7; 15 bases match TRBD2. The CDR3 is made up of 16 amino acids. Losses at the gene ends were 4 bases for V and 4 bases for J; bases not matched to a gene: 6. Looked up from germline, CDR1 is SGHNT and CDR2 is YYREEE (reference sequence). CDR3 loop: CASSRWTSGGAYEQYF. The CDR3 DNA reads as TGTGCCAGCAGCAGATGGACTAGCGGGGGGGCTTACGAGCAGTACTTC.

CDR3 in amino acids: CASSFRTSGRIEQYF. The CDR3 coding sequence is TGTGCCAGCAGCTTTCGGACTAGCGGGAGGATCGAGCAGTACTTC. The chain carries TRBV11-3 and TRBJ2-7; 14 bases map to TRBD2. J lost 6 bases, V lost 3 bases, and 4 bases had no gene match. The CDR3 length is 15 residues. In germline, CDR1 is SGHNT, CDR2 YENEEA.

The chain joins TRBV10-3 to TRBJ2-1, with TRBD2 matching 8 bases. The CDR3 is 12 residues long. The ends lost 11 bases at V and 3 bases at J; junction bases unmatched: 3. Germline V CDR1 and CDR2: ENHRY, SYGVKD. The CDR3: CAARGGYNEQFF. Written as DNA, the CDR3 is TGTGCCGCACGGGGGGGCTACAATGAGCAGTTCTTC.

A single count supports this clone. The J gene is TRBJ2-7, the V gene TRBV18, with D tentatively TRBD1 (6 bases). Germline V gene lookup returns CDR1 KGHSH and CDR2 LQKENI. Trimming took 2 bases from V and 2 from J, leaving 19 bases between them. The CDR3 runs to 17 residues. The CDR3 loop is CASSPGTGRAGAYEQYF. The CDR3 nucleotides read TGTGCCAGCTCACCAGGAACAGGTCGGGCAGGGGCCTACGAGCAGTACTTC.

The chain joins TRBV10-3 to TRBJ2-7; the match to TRBD1 covers 10 bases. Trimming took 7 bases from V and 5 from J; bases not matched to a gene: 8. The length of the CDR3 is 14 residues. Per the germline V gene, CDR1 is ENHRY and CDR2 is SYGVKD. The DNA of the CDR3 is TGTGCCATCACTAATTGGGACAGGGGTAACGAGCAGTACTTC. Its protein is CAITNWDRGNEQYF.